These 8 T cell receptor beta chains came from one sample sequenced in a study of T-cell reconstitution after alpha-beta-depleted transplantation in children. Unique molecular identifiers were used to barcode this TCRbeta library. TCRdb reprocessed the PCR reads with MiXCR, giving one entry per CDR3 protein. Among about 600,000 distinct CDR3 sequences listed, approximately 13% were seen once. The sample consisted of PBMCs, mostly from graft donor cells, taken 360 days after TCRalphabeta/CD19-depleted stem cell transplant. The receptors were gathered from a male patient between 5 and 17 years old who had a stem cell transplant for acute myeloid leukemia, so the T cells may come from the graft donor.

The gene calls are TRBV5-4 and TRBJ2-7; 8 bases are a match to TRBD1. V was pared by 0 bases and J by 2 bases, with 10 bases of the junction left unmatched. In germline, CDR1 is SGHNT, CDR2 YYREEE (reference sequence). The CDR3 consists of 17 residues. CDR3 sequence reads: CASSLDKPGQETYEQYF. The CDR3 coding sequence is TGTGCCAGCAGCTTGGATAAGCCGGGACAGGAGACCTACGAGCAGTACTTC.

The rearrangement joins TRBV18 to TRBJ2-7, with a weak D call TRBD2 (6 bases). Germline values: CDR1 KGHSH, CDR2 LQKENI. The CDR3 covers 15 residues. V dropped 2 bases and J dropped 4 bases, with 15 bases sitting between them. DNA for the CDR3: TGTGCCAGCTCACCATTGGGGGGTCACCCTTACGAGCAGTACTTC. As protein: CASSPLGGHPYEQYF.

V gene TRBV12-3 or TRBV12-4 combines with J gene TRBJ2-5; 8 bases match TRBD1. The CDR3 consists of 18 residues. V dropped 5 bases and J dropped 9; count of bases not matched to a gene: 23. CDR3: CASSPNDLGQGLRESQYF. The CDR3 region has the DNA TGTGCCAGCAGTCCAAACGACCTCGGACAGGGATTAAGGGAGTCCCAGTACTTC.

This clonotype appeared a few times. The chain recombines TRBV4-3 with TRBJ2-7; the D is unclear. V shed 1 base and J shed 2 bases, with 9 bases lying between them. In germline, CDR1 is LGHNA, CDR2 YSLEER. CDR3 size: 14 residues. CDR3 sequence reads: CASSQGRNTYEQYF. The CDR3 bases are TGCGCCAGCAGCCAAGGGCGGAATACCTACGAGCAGTACTTC.

This clonotype was picked up a small number of times. This chain uses TRBV7-2 with TRBJ1-4, with no clear D. V was shortened by 1 base and J by 7 bases, with 7 bases between the two germline ends. The CDR3 sequence is 13 residues long. Germline lookup yields CDR1 SGHTA and CDR2 FQGNSA. The CDR3 spells CASSLGWGEKLFF. DNA of the CDR3: TGTGCCAGCAGCTTAGGTTGGGGTGAAAAACTGTTTTTT.

The chain joins TRBV9 to TRBJ2-2; unclear D gene. The V gene's germline CDR1 is SGDLS and CDR2 YYNGEE. This CDR3 region has 15 residues. The V and J ends lost 0 bases and 4 bases respectively, with 10 bases between them. Here the CDR3 reads CASSVVGQPTGELFF. Written as DNA, the CDR3 is TGTGCCAGCAGCGTAGTGGGCCAGCCCACCGGGGAGCTGTTTTTT. Full variable domain (missing parts from reference TRBV9 and TRBJ2-2): DSGVTQTPKHLITATGQRVTLRCSPRSGDLSVYWYQQSLDQGLQFLIQYYNGEERAKGNILERFSAQQFPDLHSELNLSSLELGDSALYFCASSVVGQPTGELFFGEGSRLTVL.

This clonotype occurred a few times. This chain connects TRBV24-1 to TRBJ2-1; 9 nucleotides align to TRBD2. This CDR3 contains 19 residues. Trimming cost V 2 bases and J 8 bases; bases outside gene matches: 18. CDR1 KGHDR and CDR2 SFDVKD come from the germline V gene. CDR3 amino acids: CATSDWGHPRLAEPDEQFF. Here the CDR3 DNA reads TGTGCCACCAGTGATTGGGGGCACCCAAGACTAGCGGAGCCAGATGAGCAGTTCTTC.

A single count supports this clonotype. V is TRBV5-5 and J is TRBJ2-7; 7 nucleotides align to TRBD1. This CDR3 is built from 16 residues. Germline lookup yields CDR1 SGHKS and CDR2 YYEKEE (reference sequence). The V gene end was trimmed by 4 bases and the J gene end by 0 bases; junction bases not matched to a gene: 10. CDR3 sequence reads: CASSPEATGSSYEQYF. The CDR3 DNA reads TGTGCCAGCAGCCCGGAGGCGACAGGGAGCTCCTACGAGCAGTACTTC.